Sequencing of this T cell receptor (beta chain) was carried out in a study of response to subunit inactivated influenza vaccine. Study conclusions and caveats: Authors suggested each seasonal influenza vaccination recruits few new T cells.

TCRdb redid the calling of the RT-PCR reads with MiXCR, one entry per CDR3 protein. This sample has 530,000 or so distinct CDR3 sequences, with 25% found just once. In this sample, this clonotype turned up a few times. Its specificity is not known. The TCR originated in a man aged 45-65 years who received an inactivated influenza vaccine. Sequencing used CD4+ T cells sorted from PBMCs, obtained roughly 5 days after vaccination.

The CDR3 spells CASSPALTARSTQYF. Here the CDR3 DNA reads TGTGCCAGCAGCCCCGCCTTGACGGCAAGATCGACCCAGTACTTC. The chain employs TRBV7-9 and TRBJ2-5; D is uncertain. V lost 5 bases, J lost 7 bases, and 20 bases lay in between. The CDR3 is made up of 15 amino acids. Germline assignment: CDR1 SEHNR and CDR2 FQNEAQ (reference sequence).